The 14 T cell receptor beta chains given below trace back to one sample, sequenced in a study of CD8 T cells in Susac syndrome. A quantity of roughly 0.5 to 1 ug RNA underwent reverse transcription using random hexamers. TCRdb independently ran MiXCR on the immunoSEQ multiplex PCR reads; one entry per CDR3 protein. This sample has 95,000 to 150,000 distinct CDR3 sequences, with 85% to 95% found just once. The sample taken for sequencing was CD8+ T cells from PBMCs. The source of these receptors is a human donor with Susac syndrome.

V gene TRBV14 combines with J gene TRBJ2-7; the D gene is possibly TRBD1 (5 bases). The CDR3 contains 13 residues. Trimming left V 4 bases short and J 1 base short, with 8 bases between. The V gene's germline CDR1 is SGHDN and CDR2 FVKESK. In nucleotides, the CDR3 is TGTGCCAGCAGCCCACCAGGGTCCTACGAGCAGTACTTC. This translates into CASSPPGSYEQYF. Based on the CDR3 plus reference TRBV14 and TRBJ2-7, the full variable domain is EAGVTQFPSHSVIEKGQTVTLRCDPISGHDNLYWYRRVMGKEIKFLLHFVKESKQDESGMPNNRFLAERTGGTYSTLKVQPAELEDSGVYFCASSPPGSYEQYFGPGTRLTVT.

The chain uses TRBV7-8 and TRBJ2-3; 9 bases fit TRBD2. The CDR3 contains 17 residues. V shed 5 bases and J 4 bases; nucleotides not matched to a gene: 13. From germline, CDR1 is SGHVS and CDR2 FQNEAQ. CDR3 loop: CASSPAGAGGPPDTQYF. CDR3 in DNA: TGTGCCAGCAGCCCGGCGGGTGCGGGGGGGCCACCAGATACGCAGTATTTT.

The V gene is TRBV9, the J gene TRBJ2-6, with 8 bases identical to TRBD1. V shed 0 bases and J 12 bases; nucleotides not matched to a gene: 2. The CDR3 has 13 residues. Germline CDR1 and CDR2: SGDLS and YYNGEE. This CDR3 is CASSVGQGPVLTF. CDR3 sequence (DNA): TGTGCCAGCAGCGTAGGACAGGGGCCCGTCCTGACTTTC.

The CDR3 loop is CASGMITGNSPLHF. CDR3 DNA sequence: TGTGCCAGCGGAATGATTACAGGGAATTCACCCCTCCACTTT. The chain has TRBV11-2 and TRBJ1-6, with D maybe TRBD1 (6 bases). V was trimmed by 8 bases and J by 7 bases, leaving 15 bases between them. The CDR3 totals 14 residues. CDR1 and CDR2 from the germline V gene are SGHAT and FQNNGV.

The chain is built from TRBV18 and TRBJ2-2, with D maybe TRBD1 (6 bases). This CDR3 has 15 residues. Germline CDR1 is KGHSH and CDR2 is LQKENI. V gave up 5 bases and J gave up 2 bases, with 12 bases separating them. CDR3 bases: TGTGCCAGCTCAACGACGGACAGTAACACCGGGGAGCTGTTTTTT. Protein sequence: CASSTTDSNTGELFF.

This clonotype was picked up a small number of times. The rearrangement links TRBV18 to TRBJ1-5; 10 bases are a match to TRBD1. From germline, CDR1 is KGHSH and CDR2 LQKENI. There are 14 residues in the CDR3. V lost 3 bases to trimming and J lost 6 bases; unmatched junction nucleotides: 2. Written as DNA, the CDR3 is TGTGCCAGCTCACCGGGACAGGGGATTCAGCCCCAGCATTTT. Translation gives CASSPGQGIQPQHF.

The chain uses TRBV7-9 and TRBJ2-1, with 13 bases fitting TRBD2. CDR1 is SEHNR and CDR2 is FQNEAQ in the germline V gene (reference sequence). This CDR3 contains 15 residues. V gave up 5 bases and J gave up 4 bases; unmatched junction bases: 2. The CDR3 DNA follows: TGTGCCAGCAGCATGACTAGCGGGGGGTACAATGAGCAGTTCTTC. It encodes CASSMTSGGYNEQFF. The entire variable domain, with the rest obtained from reference TRBV7-9 and TRBJ2-1, is as follows: DTGVSQNPRHKITKRGQNVTFRCDPISEHNRLYWYRQTLGQGPEFLTYFQNEAQLEKSRLLSDRFSAERPKGSFSTLEIQRTEQGDSAMYLCASSMTSGGYNEQFFGPGTRLTVL.

The genes are TRBV6-5 and TRBJ1-1, with unresolved D. V lost 5 bases to trimming and J lost 0 bases, with 13 bases between them. The CDR3 has 15 residues. CDR1 is MNHEY and CDR2 is SVGAGI in the germline V gene. CDR3 residues: CASSTRGRMNTEAFF. As DNA, the CDR3 is TGTGCCAGCAGTACCCGTGGCAGGATGAACACTGAAGCTTTCTTT.

The chain uses TRBV25-1 and TRBJ2-1, with D perhaps TRBD1 or TRBD2 (6 bases each). This CDR3 has 13 residues. The V end lost 3 bases, the J end lost 12 bases, and 15 bases lay between the germline ends. Germline CDR1 is MGHDK and CDR2 is SYGVNS. DNA for the CDR3: TGTGCCAGCAGTGAGACAGGAGCCGGGGGGCAGTTCTTC. Protein: CASSETGAGGQFF. Full variable domain (rest looked up from reference TRBV25-1 and TRBJ2-1): EADIYQTPRYLVIGTGKKITLECSQTMGHDKMYWYQQDPGMELHLIHYSYGVNSTEKGDLSSESTVSRIRTEHFPLTLESARPSHTSQYLCASSETGAGGQFFGPGTRLTVL.

V is TRBV30 and J is TRBJ1-2, with D possibly TRBD1 on 6 matching bases. V lost 3 bases to trimming and J lost 2 bases, with 10 bases between them. Germline V gene data show CDR1 as GTSNPN and CDR2 as SVGIG (reference sequence). The CDR3 is 13 residues long. The CDR3 loop is CAWSAGANYGYTF. The CDR3 DNA reads as TGTGCCTGGAGCGCAGGGGCGAACTATGGCTACACCTTC.

The chain uses TRBV12-3 or TRBV12-4 and TRBJ1-5; 7 nucleotides line up with TRBD1. Losses at the gene ends were 7 bases for V and 1 base for J; bases not matched to a gene: 4. There are 14 residues in the CDR3. This CDR3 reads CASTSQGSNQPQHF. In nucleotides, the CDR3 is TGTGCCAGCACCTCACAGGGGAGCAATCAGCCCCAGCATTTT.

V is TRBV20-1 and J is TRBJ2-7; D might be TRBD2 (7 bases). V lost 1 base and J 0 bases, leaving 13 bases between the germline ends. Germline CDR1 reads DFQATT; CDR2 reads SNEGSKA (reference sequence). This CDR3 region has 15 residues. CDR3 bases: TGCAGTGCTAGAGGAGGGGGGGAATACTCCTACGAGCAGTACTTC. Amino acid sequence: CSARGGGEYSYEQYF.

This clonotype appeared a few times. The rearrangement links TRBV7-6 to TRBJ1-1; D gene unclear. This CDR3 is 13 amino acids long. From germline, CDR1 is SGHVS and CDR2 FNYEAQ. Trimming took 1 base from V and 2 from J, leaving 5 bases between them. CDR3 in DNA: TGTGCCAGCAGCTTAGAGGAAAACACTGAAGCTTTCTTT. Translation: CASSLEENTEAFF.

V is TRBV20-1 and J is TRBJ2-3, with TRBD2 matching 7 bases. V lost 3 bases, J lost 2 bases, and 8 bases stayed unmatched. There are 15 residues in the CDR3. The germline CDR1 and CDR2 sequences are DFQATT and SNEGSKA (reference sequence). The CDR3 nucleotides read TGCAGTGCTAGTGGGGCGGGGGTGCTCACAGATACGCAGTATTTT. It specifies CSASGAGVLTDTQYF.